Following are 28 T cell receptor beta chains from one sample sequenced in a study of OX40 agonist ivuxolimab in advanced cancers. Using immunoSEQ multiplex PCR, the repertoire was profiled, and TCRdb retains in-frame clones only, with some absent. The table has tens of thousands of clones, about nine tenths seen once. This specimen consisted of CD4+ or CD8+ T cells sorted from blood, obtained in a trial of the OX40 agonist ivuxolimab. These receptors were obtained from an adult with an advanced solid tumor such as melanoma, head and neck, liver or kidney cancer.

This sequence joins TRBV5-1 and TRBJ2-7, with 9 bases matching TRBD2. The CDR3 runs to 14 residues. J was trimmed by 7 bases and V by 4 bases; bases with no gene match: 9. Germline V lookup: CDR1 SGHRS, CDR2 YFSETQ. CDR3 residues: CASSETSGFWEQYF. CDR3 in DNA: TGCGCCAGCAGCGAGACTAGCGGTTTTTGGGAGCAGTACTTC.

This chain connects TRBV2 to TRBJ2-7; the D is unclear. V lost 3 bases, J lost 3 bases, and 6 bases lay in between. CDR1 SNHLY and CDR2 FYNNEI come from the germline V gene. The CDR3 has 12 residues. CDR3 sequence: CASSDRNYEQYF. In nucleotides, the CDR3 is TGTGCCAGCAGTGACAGGAACTACGAGCAGTACTTC.

The J gene is TRBJ2-7, the V gene TRBV5-1; D is perhaps TRBD1 or TRBD2 (5 bases each). V lost 0 bases and J 2 bases, leaving 12 bases between the germline ends. CDR1 is SGHRS, CDR2 YFSETQ, per germline. CDR3 length equals 15 residues. DNA for the CDR3: TGCGCCAGCAGCTTGGGAGGGACCGGCCCCTACGAGCAGTACTTC. Translating it yields CASSLGGTGPYEQYF.

In DNA, the CDR3 is TGCGCCAGCGAGGAAGACAACTCCTACAATGAGCAGTTCTTC. Protein product: CASEEDNSYNEQFF. The chain has TRBV5-1 and TRBJ2-1; D is unclear. Germline CDR1 SGHRS, CDR2 YFSETQ. The CDR3 covers 14 residues. V was pared by 7 bases and J by 0 bases, with 11 bases between.

The chain has TRBV9 and TRBJ2-5, with 10 bases aligning to TRBD2. After removal of 7 bases from V and 5 bases from J, the junction contained 11 bases not matched to a gene. The CDR3 runs 15 residues. Germline V gene lookup returns CDR1 SGDLS and CDR2 YYNGEE. For the CDR3, the DNA is TGTGCCAGCGGGGTATTGCTAGCGGGAGTGGAGACCCAGTACTTC. Encoded protein: CASGVLLAGVETQYF.

This clone came up once. The chain couples TRBV5-1 to TRBJ2-2, with D unresolved. This CDR3 contains 15 residues. V was pared by 4 bases and J by 0 bases, with 10 bases between. Germline V CDR1 and CDR2: SGHRS, YFSETQ. DNA of the CDR3: TGCGCCAGCAGCCTCCCCCGCGCGAACACCGGGGAGCTGTTTTTT. Its translation: CASSLPRANTGELFF.

V is TRBV11-2 and J is TRBJ2-2, with a possible D match to TRBD1 (6 bases). This CDR3 has 15 amino acids. The V gene's germline CDR1 is SGHAT and CDR2 FQNNGV. V lost 2 bases and J 8 bases, leaving 15 bases between the germline ends. CDR3 nucleotide sequence: TGTGCCAGCAGCTTAAGTACAGGGAAAAGTGGGGAGCTGTTTTTT. This codes for CASSLSTGKSGELFF.

This clone is a singleton in its sample. J is TRBJ1-3 and V is TRBV18; D ambiguous. The CDR3 runs 13 residues. Per the germline V gene, CDR1 is KGHSH and CDR2 is LQKENI. V lost 2 bases and J 8 bases, leaving 10 bases between the germline ends. CDR3 in amino acids: CASSPGLADTIYF. The CDR3 DNA sequence: TGTGCCAGCTCACCAGGCTTAGCGGACACCATATATTTT.

This chain joins TRBV21-1 and TRBJ2-3; whether TRBD1, the table's D call, matches the DNA was not checked. TRBV21-1 is marked as a pseudogene. The CDR3 runs 18 residues. CDR3 region: CASSNRWDRGPVTDTQYF. The CDR3 DNA reads TGTGCCAGCAGCAATCGATGGGACAGGGGGCCTGTCACAGATACGCAGTATTTT.

V and J are TRBV28 and TRBJ1-2; no reliable D call. V dropped 7 bases and J dropped 4 bases, with 16 bases sitting between them. CDR1 and CDR2 from the germline V gene are MDHEN and SYDVKM. This CDR3 spans 14 amino acids. The chain's CDR3 is CASTPPALSYGYTF. The CDR3 region has the DNA TGTGCCAGCACGCCACCGGCCCTGAGCTATGGCTACACCTTC.

This chain uses TRBV5-1 with TRBJ2-7; 11 nucleotides line up with TRBD2. The V segment lost 0 bases and the J segment 2 bases; nucleotides outside the gene matches: 1. Germline CDR1 reads SGHRS; CDR2 reads YFSETQ. This CDR3 is 15 amino acids long. CDR3 DNA sequence: TGCGCCAGCAGCTTGGCGACTAGCGGGACCTACGAGCAGTACTTC. Its translation: CASSLATSGTYEQYF. The full variable domain, in which reference TRBV5-1 and TRBJ2-7 provide the parts outside the CDR3, is KAGVTQTPRYLIKTRGQQVTLSCSPISGHRSVSWYQQTPGQGLQFLFEYFSETQRNKGNFPGRFSGRQFSNSRSEMNVSTLELGDSALYLCASSLATSGTYEQYFGPGTRLTVT.

The V and J genes are TRBV6-5 and TRBJ2-5; TRBD2 agrees at 7 bases. The CDR3 is made up of 14 amino acids. Germline trimming cut 5 bases from V and 7 bases from J; bases unmatched to any gene: 10. Germline V CDR1 and CDR2: MNHEY, SVGAGI. DNA for the CDR3: TGTGCCAGCAGTCCCCGGGGGGTGGATAGGACCCAGTACTTC. Its translation: CASSPRGVDRTQYF.

The genes are TRBV11-3 and TRBJ1-1; no reliable D call. Trimming removed 5 bases from V and 1 base from J, with 8 bases in between. Germline CDR1 SGHNT, CDR2 YENEEA. This CDR3 has 13 amino acids. As DNA, the CDR3 is TGTGCCAGCAGCGTATGGGAGAACACTGAAGCTTTCTTT. It is translated as CASSVWENTEAFF.

The chain combines TRBV6-1 with TRBJ1-2; no definite D call. V lost 2 bases to trimming and J lost 5 bases, with 9 bases between them. Germline assignment: CDR1 MNHNS and CDR2 SASEGT. The CDR3 runs 13 residues. The CDR3 bases are TGTGCCAGCAGTGAACTTCGAGGGTATGGCTACACCTTC. It specifies CASSELRGYGYTF.

Of note for this clone: At the DNA level, this CDR3 is encoded by other sequences in the same sample as well. V usage is TRBV27 and J usage is TRBJ2-3; D uncertain. V dropped 2 bases and J dropped 3 bases, with 6 bases sitting between them. Germline CDR1 reads MNHEY; CDR2 reads SMNVEV (reference sequence). The CDR3 has 13 residues. This chain's CDR3 is CASSLRRTDTQYF. The CDR3 region has the DNA TGTGCCAGCAGTTTACGGAGAACAGATACGCAGTATTTT.

This chain links TRBV5-5 with TRBJ1-1; D may be TRBD1 (5 bases). Germline V lookup: CDR1 SGHKS, CDR2 YYEKEE (reference sequence). The CDR3 has 12 amino acids. Trimming cost V 0 bases and J 12 bases, with 12 bases left between them. The CDR3 DNA reads TGTGCCAGCAGCTTGGACCTCACGGACACTTTCTTT. Translating it yields CASSLDLTDTFF.

The chain links TRBV5-8 to TRBJ2-5, with TRBD1 matching over 8 bases. V was pared by 0 bases and J by 12 bases, with 4 bases of the junction left unmatched. CDR1 is SGHTS, CDR2 YDEGEE, per germline. There are 12 residues in the CDR3. The CDR3 reads CASSLESGGEYF. The CDR3 coding sequence is TGTGCCAGCAGCTTGGAGTCAGGGGGCGAGTACTTC.

The chain is built from TRBV5-1 and TRBJ2-1, with D uncertain. The ends were cut back, 5 bases at V and 0 bases at J, with 12 bases in the middle. CDR1 SGHRS and CDR2 YFSETQ come from the germline V gene. The CDR3 contains 15 residues. CDR3 nucleotides: TGCGCCAGCAGGCACGATCCCCTCTCCTACAATGAGCAGTTCTTC. Its translation is CASRHDPLSYNEQFF. Supplemented by reference TRBV5-1 and TRBJ2-1, the full variable domain reads KAGVTQTPRYLIKTRGQQVTLSCSPISGHRSVSWYQQTPGQGLQFLFEYFSETQRNKGNFPGRFSGRQFSNSRSEMNVSTLELGDSALYLCASRHDPLSYNEQFFGPGTRLTVL.

The table lists this clone with a count of one. The chain recombines TRBV7-9 with TRBJ1-2; D uncertain. The CDR3 totals 13 residues. Trimming removed 7 bases from V and 11 bases from J, with 20 bases in between. Looked up from germline, CDR1 is SEHNR and CDR2 is FQNEAQ (reference sequence). The CDR3 DNA is TGTGCCAGCATGGGAGGAGTAACTCGTGGTTACACCTTC. Amino acids: CASMGGVTRGYTF.

The J gene is TRBJ1-1, the V gene TRBV11-2; D possibly corresponds to TRBD1 (5 bases). Trimming took off 5 bases at V and 2 bases at J, with 12 bases between the two ends. The CDR3 totals 14 residues. Germline-derived CDR1 and CDR2 are SGHAT and FQNNGV. The CDR3 DNA sequence: TGTGCCAGCAGCACCCAGGGAGCCAACACTGAAGCTTTCTTT. It specifies CASSTQGANTEAFF.

The chain uses TRBV19 and TRBJ2-1; 15 nucleotides line up with TRBD2. CDR3 size: 18 residues. V trimming: 7 bases; J trimming: 2 bases; junction bases outside the gene matches: 9. Germline-derived CDR1 and CDR2 are LNHDA and SQIVND (reference sequence). The CDR3 spells CASNWGGLAGGPYNEQFF. Written as DNA, the CDR3 is TGTGCCAGTAATTGGGGGGGACTAGCGGGAGGTCCCTACAATGAGCAGTTCTTC. Filled out from reference TRBV19 and TRBJ2-1, the complete variable domain reads DGGITQSPKYLFRKEGQNVTLSCEQNLNHDAMYWYRQDPGQGLRLIYYSQIVNDFQKGDIAEGYSVSREKKESFPLTVTSAQKNPTAFYLCASNWGGLAGGPYNEQFFGPGTRLTVL.

This rearrangement joins TRBV9 to TRBJ2-3, with TRBD2 matching over 8 bases. Germline lookup yields CDR1 SGDLS and CDR2 YYNGEE. CDR3 length: 17 amino acids. V shed 0 bases and J 4 bases; nucleotides not matched to a gene: 10. The chain's CDR3 is CASSVALSSGLPDTQYF. The CDR3 nucleotides read TGTGCCAGCAGCGTAGCCCTTTCTAGCGGGCTACCAGATACGCAGTATTTT. Full variable domain (missing parts from reference TRBV9 and TRBJ2-3): DSGVTQTPKHLITATGQRVTLRCSPRSGDLSVYWYQQSLDQGLQFLIQYYNGEERAKGNILERFSAQQFPDLHSELNLSSLELGDSALYFCASSVALSSGLPDTQYFGPGTRLTVL.

The gene calls are TRBV19 and TRBJ1-2; D gene ambiguous. This CDR3 has 15 amino acids. V was trimmed by 8 bases and J by 2 bases, leaving 18 bases between them. Per germline, CDR1 LNHDA and CDR2 SQIVND (reference sequence). The DNA for the CDR3 is TGTGCCAGTCAAGATAGGTGGGGTATCAACTATGGCTACACCTTC. This gives the protein CASQDRWGINYGYTF.

For this clone: The sample holds other DNA sequences that translate to the same CDR3. The V call is TRBV5-6, the J call TRBJ2-7, with D unresolved. The germline V gene encodes CDR1 SGHDT and CDR2 YYEEEE. This CDR3 is 12 amino acids long. V was trimmed by 0 bases and J by 2 bases, leaving 3 bases between them. The CDR3 DNA is TGTGCCAGCAGCTTGGAAGCCTACGAGCAGTACTTC. It specifies CASSLEAYEQYF.

This clone was seen a single time. This chain links TRBV5-8 with TRBJ1-1; TRBD1 agrees at 8 bases. This CDR3 contains 15 residues. After removal of 4 bases from V and 6 bases from J, the junction contained 11 bases not matched to a gene. Germline V gene data show CDR1 as SGHTS and CDR2 as YDEGEE. CDR3 in amino acids: CASSVRTGREAEAFF. The CDR3 nucleotides read TGTGCCAGCAGCGTTCGGACAGGGAGGGAGGCTGAAGCTTTCTTT.

The chain employs TRBV6-5 and TRBJ2-3; 10 nucleotides match TRBD2. CDR3 length: 15 residues. The germline V gene encodes CDR1 MNHEY and CDR2 SVGAGI. With 6 bases clipped from V and 6 bases from J, the junction kept 9 bases outside the gene matches. The CDR3 nucleotides are TGTGCCAGCAGATTAAGCGGGAGGGCCACCGATACGCAGTATTTT. It translates to CASRLSGRATDTQYF.

The V call is TRBV19, the J call TRBJ2-7; no definite D call. Germline V gene lookup returns CDR1 LNHDA and CDR2 SQIVND (reference sequence). V lost 2 bases to trimming and J lost 2 bases, with 19 bases between them. The CDR3 runs 17 residues. The CDR3 nucleotides read TGTGCCAGTAGTATATCTCCTCCCGGGCCCAGAACCTACGAGCAGTACTTC. Translated, it gives CASSISPPGPRTYEQYF.

V and J are TRBV27 and TRBJ1-4, with D hard to call. The V end was cut by 0 bases, the J end by 8 bases, with 10 bases between. Germline V gene sequence: CDR1 MNHEY, CDR2 SMNVEV (reference sequence). The CDR3 runs 14 residues. CDR3 sequence: CASSLSGVREKLFF. DNA for the CDR3: TGTGCCAGCAGTTTATCCGGGGTGCGGGAAAAACTGTTTTTT.